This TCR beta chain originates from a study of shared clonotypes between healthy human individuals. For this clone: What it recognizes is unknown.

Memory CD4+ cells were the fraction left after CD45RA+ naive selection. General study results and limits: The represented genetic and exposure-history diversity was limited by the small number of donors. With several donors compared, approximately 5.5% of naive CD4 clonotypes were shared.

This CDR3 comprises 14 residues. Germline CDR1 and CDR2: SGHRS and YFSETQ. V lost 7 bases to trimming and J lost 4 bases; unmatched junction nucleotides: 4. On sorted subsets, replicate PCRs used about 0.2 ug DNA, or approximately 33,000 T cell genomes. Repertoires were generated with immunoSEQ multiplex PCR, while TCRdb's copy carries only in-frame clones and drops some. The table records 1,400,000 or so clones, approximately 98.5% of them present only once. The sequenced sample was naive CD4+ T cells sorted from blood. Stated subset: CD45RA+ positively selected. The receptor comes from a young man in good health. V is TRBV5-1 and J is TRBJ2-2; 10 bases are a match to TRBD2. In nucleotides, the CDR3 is TGCGCCAGCTGGAGCGGGAGGGCCACCGGGGAGCTGTTTTTT. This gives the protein CASWSGRATGELFF.